The 7 T cell receptor beta chains below come from one sample, sequenced in a study of regulatory T cells in long-lasting Graves disease. Libraries of TCR beta came from iRepertoire HTBI primers plus Arm-PCR of CDR3 regions. TCRdb re-derived calls from the multiplex PCR reads in MiXCR, one entry per CDR3 protein. In the table there are some 560,000 distinct CDR3 sequences, about 16% of which are singletons. Time point indicated: newly diagnosed GD, antithyroid drugs for less than 3 months. RNA isolated from PBMCs was used to make the TCR library. Another study also made use of these data, one on T cells in Graves' hyperthyroidism and ophthalmopathy.

Sequencing used peripheral blood mononuclear cells (PBMCs), obtained at new diagnosis, from a patient treated with antithyroid drugs. The source is a woman aged 35-65 years with Graves disease.

The sample holds one count of this clonotype. The chain uses TRBV7-2 and TRBJ2-1, with 7 bases matching TRBD2. Germline V gives CDR1 SGHTA, CDR2 FQGNSA. This CDR3 has 16 amino acids. V was pared by 4 bases and J by 3 bases, with 9 bases of the junction left unmatched. The CDR3 DNA is TGTGCCAGCAGCTCGTCAAGCGGGGACGTCTACAATGAGCAGTTCTTC. As protein: CASSSSSGDVYNEQFF.

This clonotype was seen more than once but under ten times. The chain is built from TRBV5-1 and TRBJ1-2; 7 bases map to TRBD1. The germline gives CDR1 SGHRS, CDR2 YFSETQ. Trimming cost V 0 bases and J 8 bases; bases outside gene matches: 13. This CDR3 region has 16 residues. As DNA, the CDR3 is TGCGCCAGCAGCTTGGAGAGGGACAGAGCAAATGGAGGCTACACCTTC. This codes for CASSLERDRANGGYTF.

This clonotype was detected only a few times. This chain links TRBV7-2 with TRBJ1-6, with D possibly TRBD1 on 5 matching bases. CDR3 size: 13 residues. V lost 5 bases, J lost 10 bases, and 12 bases lay in between. Germline V gives CDR1 SGHTA, CDR2 FQGNSA. CDR3 DNA: TGTGCCAGCAGCCAAGCGGGGGTATCACCCCTCCACTTT. Its protein is CASSQAGVSPLHF.

This clonotype was counted many times. The V and J genes are TRBV20-1 and TRBJ1-1; TRBD1 matches at 9 bases. In germline, CDR1 is DFQATT, CDR2 SNEGSKA (reference sequence). The CDR3 length is 13 residues. With V trimmed by 6 bases and J by 0 bases, 2 bases remained unmatched. As DNA, the CDR3 is TGCAGTGCAGGGACAGGGCTGAACACTGAAGCTTTCTTT. Encoded protein: CSAGTGLNTEAFF.

The CDR3 here is CASSAYGTGVEQYF. The CDR3 DNA is TGTGCCAGCAGCGCCTACGGGACAGGGGTCGAGCAGTACTTC. The chain uses TRBV7-2 and TRBJ2-7, with 10 positions matching TRBD1. Trimming at V came to 5 bases and at J to 6 bases, leaving 7 bases not matched to a gene. This CDR3 contains 14 residues. Per germline, CDR1 SGHTA and CDR2 FQGNSA.

A remark on this clonotype: A much larger clone sits a single nucleotide away, making a read error possible. The J gene is TRBJ2-5, the V gene TRBV6-2 or TRBV6-3; 14 bases match TRBD2. This CDR3 region has 16 residues. Germline CDR1 is MNHEY and CDR2 is SVGEGT. For the CDR3, the DNA is TGTGCCAGCATGACTAGCGGGGGGGCCGTGGTAGAGGCCCAGTACTTC. Amino acid sequence: CASMTSGGAVVEAQYF.

The chain uses TRBV10-3 and TRBJ2-7; D gene ambiguous. This CDR3 spans 11 amino acids. Trimming took off 6 bases at V and 6 bases at J, with 9 bases between the two ends. Germline values: CDR1 ENHRY, CDR2 SYGVKD. The CDR3 region is CAISQAPEQYF. CDR3 DNA sequence: TGTGCCATCAGCCAGGCCCCCGAGCAGTACTTC.